These 20 T cell receptor beta chains originate from one sample sequenced in a study of cytomegalovirus exposure and HLA in healthy donors. The study ran its PCR with 60 Vbeta and 13 Jbeta primers. Assay used: immunoSEQ multiplex PCR; TCRdb lists only in-frame clones, some missing. The table shows roughly 120,000 clones, with 55% to 75% occurring only once. Specimen: PBMCs. The receptors shown here come from a woman in her seventies in good health and CMV-seropositive.

This chain links TRBV29-1 with TRBJ2-3, with no clear D. The germline gives CDR1 SQVTM, CDR2 ANQGSEA. This CDR3 comprises 11 residues. The ends were cut back, 5 bases at V and 6 bases at J, with 9 bases in the middle. CDR3 bases: TGCAGCGTTACATTCCCCGATACGCAGTATTTT. Protein: CSVTFPDTQYF.

This clone was observed a few times. The chain joins TRBV6-4 to TRBJ1-1, with 8 bases matching TRBD1. This CDR3 has 15 residues. Germline trimming cut 6 bases from V and 0 bases from J; bases unmatched to any gene: 6. In germline, CDR1 is MRHNA, CDR2 SNTAGT. The CDR3 sequence: CASRPQGQVNTEAFF. Written as DNA, the CDR3 is TGTGCCAGCAGACCACAGGGACAGGTGAACACTGAAGCTTTCTTT.

The CDR3 nucleotides are TGTGCCAGCAGCGCCTCGGGAGGTGTAATCCCAATCCGCGAGCAGTACTTC. Translation gives CASSASGGVIPIREQYF. The chain has TRBV7-6 and TRBJ2-7; 7 bases align to TRBD2. The CDR3 contains 17 residues. Per germline, CDR1 SGHVS and CDR2 FNYEAQ. Trimming cost V 5 bases and J 6 bases; bases outside gene matches: 19.

The chain links TRBV7-2 to TRBJ1-2, with D maybe TRBD1 (5 bases). The CDR3 runs to 16 residues. From germline, CDR1 is SGHTA and CDR2 FQGNSA. Trimming removed 4 bases at V and 8 bases at J, with 23 bases between. CDR3 DNA: TGTGCCAGCAGCTCTAGCGGGCCAGGGAGGTTGTCGGGCTACACCTTC. Translation: CASSSSGPGRLSGYTF.

The V call is TRBV6-5, the J call TRBJ2-1, with 8 bases matching TRBD2. Trimming cost V 6 bases and J 4 bases; bases outside gene matches: 8. Germline V gene lookup returns CDR1 MNHEY and CDR2 SVGAGI. The CDR3 sequence is 15 residues long. This chain's CDR3 is CASSRSGGRYNEQFF. CDR3 nucleotides: TGTGCCAGCAGCCGGAGCGGGGGCCGTTACAATGAGCAGTTCTTC.

The chain couples TRBV7-2 to TRBJ1-5; possibly TRBD1 for D (5 bases). The CDR3 length is 13 residues. Trimming stripped 5 bases from V and 6 bases from J, with 11 bases between. Germline V gives CDR1 SGHTA, CDR2 FQGNSA. The CDR3 loop is CASSPWQGQPQHF. The CDR3 bases are TGTGCCAGCAGCCCGTGGCAGGGTCAGCCCCAGCATTTT.

The chain has TRBV7-9 and TRBJ2-1; possible D gene TRBD2, 5 bases. Trimming pared 8 bases from V and 1 base from J, leaving 9 bases between. The V gene's germline CDR1 is SEHNR and CDR2 FQNEAQ (reference sequence). This CDR3 comprises 13 residues. CDR3 coding DNA: TGTGCCAGCTCAGAGGGTTCCTACAATGAGCAGTTCTTC. It yields the protein CASSEGSYNEQFF.

The V and J genes are TRBV7-9 and TRBJ1-1; a possible D gene is TRBD1 (5 bases). Looked up from germline, CDR1 is SEHNR and CDR2 is FQNEAQ (reference sequence). The V gene lost 6 bases and the J gene lost 3 bases, with 11 bases spanning the gap. CDR3 size: 13 residues. The CDR3 coding sequence is TGTGCCAGCAGATTCGGGGGGGACACTGAAGCTTTCTTT. Its translation is CASRFGGDTEAFF.

The J gene is TRBJ2-1, the V gene TRBV5-1, with 11 nucleotides matching TRBD2. Germline V gives CDR1 SGHRS, CDR2 YFSETQ. This CDR3 has 15 residues. J was trimmed by 4 bases and V by 5 bases; bases with no gene match: 5. The CDR3 DNA reads TGCGCCAGCAGTCTTAGCGGGGGGGCGTACAATGAGCAGTTCTTC. It translates to CASSLSGGAYNEQFF.

The chain joins TRBV6-1 to TRBJ2-4, with 8 bases fitting TRBD2. This CDR3 spans 16 amino acids. V shed 4 bases and J 0 bases; nucleotides not matched to a gene: 5. Looked up from germline, CDR1 is MNHNS and CDR2 is SASEGT. CDR3 region: CASSGSGEGAKNIQYF. Written as DNA, the CDR3 is TGTGCCAGCAGTGGTAGCGGGGAGGGAGCCAAAAACATTCAGTACTTC.

Note on this clone: No conserved phenylalanine or tryptophan ends this CDR3, so it is likely a read error. The chain has TRBV7-9 and TRBJ1-2; D is possibly TRBD1 (6 bases). The CDR3 consists of 15 residues. V lost 5 bases, J lost 3 bases, and 16 bases lay in between. Germline-derived CDR1 and CDR2 are SEHNR and FQNEAQ (reference sequence). CDR3 region: CASSATGQGYYGYTV. The CDR3 DNA reads as TGTGCCAGCAGCGCCACGGGACAAGGTTACTATGGCTACACCGTC.

The rearrangement links TRBV4-1 to TRBJ1-2; D is undetermined. Germline V lookup: CDR1 MGHRA, CDR2 YSYEKL. The CDR3 is made up of 14 amino acids. Trimming removed 0 bases at V and 7 bases at J, with 12 bases between. This CDR3 is CASSQDRALSGYTF. The CDR3 DNA is TGCGCCAGCAGCCAAGATAGAGCTCTAAGTGGCTACACCTTC.

V is TRBV19 and J is TRBJ1-5; D unresolved. This CDR3 comprises 14 residues. Trimming removed 4 bases from V and 0 bases from J, with 7 bases in between. Germline V lookup: CDR1 LNHDA, CDR2 SQIVND (reference sequence). The CDR3 DNA is TGTGCCAGTAGTAGCGTAAATAGCAATCAGCCCCAGCATTTT. The encoded protein is CASSSVNSNQPQHF.

This clone has more than one count but fewer than ten. The rearrangement links TRBV6-6 to TRBJ1-2, with TRBD1 as a possible D gene (6 bases). Germline loops: CDR1 MNHNY, CDR2 SVGAGI (reference sequence). The V end was cut by 6 bases, the J end by 9 bases, with 17 bases between. This CDR3 has 13 residues. The CDR3 bases are TGTGCCAGCAGCCCAGACATCCAGGGGAGCTACACCTTC. Residues: CASSPDIQGSYTF.

The gene calls are TRBV7-9 and TRBJ1-1; TRBD1 matches at 7 bases. The CDR3 is 14 residues long. Losses at the gene ends were 1 base for V and 3 bases for J; bases not matched to a gene: 2. Germline V gene data show CDR1 as SEHNR and CDR2 as FQNEAQ (reference sequence). The CDR3 loop reads CASSLGGGDTEAFF. CDR3 DNA: TGTGCCAGCAGCTTAGGAGGGGGCGACACTGAAGCTTTCTTT. Based on the CDR3 plus reference TRBV7-9 and TRBJ1-1, the full variable domain is DTGVSQNPRHKITKRGQNVTFRCDPISEHNRLYWYRQTLGQGPEFLTYFQNEAQLEKSRLLSDRFSAERPKGSFSTLEIQRTEQGDSAMYLCASSLGGGDTEAFFGQGTRLTVV.

The CDR3 DNA follows: TGCAGCGTGGGGACTAGCGGGGGGGCGGATACGCAGTATTTT. Translation: CSVGTSGGADTQYF. The V gene is TRBV29-1, the J gene TRBJ2-3, with TRBD2 matching 16 bases. With V trimmed by 6 bases and J by 6 bases, 3 bases remained unmatched. This CDR3 has 14 amino acids. Germline values: CDR1 SQVTM, CDR2 ANQGSEA.

This clone was recorded a few times. The chain has TRBV6-5 and TRBJ2-5; TRBD2 matches 14 bases. Germline loops: CDR1 MNHEY, CDR2 SVGAGI. This CDR3 contains 16 residues. V was pared by 2 bases and J by 1 base, with 0 bases of the junction left unmatched. This CDR3 is CASSYGLAGGQETQYF. CDR3 sequence (DNA): TGTGCCAGCAGTTACGGACTAGCGGGGGGCCAAGAGACCCAGTACTTC.

The gene calls are TRBV7-9 and TRBJ1-6; D uncertain. V was cut by 1 base and J by 11 bases, with 9 bases left in between. The germline V gene has CDR1 SEHNR and CDR2 FQNEAQ (reference sequence). CDR3 length equals 13 residues. This CDR3 reads CASSLGHQAPLHF. The CDR3 DNA reads as TGTGCCAGCAGCTTAGGGCATCAGGCACCCCTCCACTTT.

The gene calls are TRBV9 and TRBJ2-1, with 8 bases that match TRBD2. The CDR3 length is 14 residues. V gave up 4 bases and J gave up 3 bases; unmatched junction bases: 3. Germline CDR1 is SGDLS and CDR2 is YYNGEE. The CDR3 coding sequence is TGTGCCAGCAGCCCCGGGGGGGGCTACAATGAGCAGTTCTTC. Protein product: CASSPGGGYNEQFF.

The chain uses TRBV5-1 and TRBJ2-2, with 8 bases matching TRBD2. Per the germline V gene, CDR1 is SGHRS and CDR2 is YFSETQ. V shed 4 bases, J shed 4 bases, and the junction held 9 bases outside the gene matches. The CDR3 covers 16 residues. The CDR3 loop reads CASSRGGSGATGELFF. The CDR3 DNA follows: TGCGCCAGCAGCCGAGGGGGTAGCGGGGCCACCGGGGAGCTGTTTTTT.